A selection of T cell receptor beta chains follows, all from one sample in a study of blood T cells in healthy people across ages. One entry per CDR3 protein results from TCRdb running MiXCR on the 5' RACE reads. The sample holds 1.5 million or so distinct CDR3 sequences, 42% seen once. Material: blood. These receptors were collected from a woman between 18 and 29 years old in good health. Both conserved end residues are part of each CDR3. The D gene is left open where the match is weak. Expanded clones get a size class; other rows say once, few or many, or leave the size out.

TRBD1 | few | TRBJ1-1 | TRBV3-1 | TGTGCCAGCAGCCAGGGACAGGGGGTCACTGAAGCTTTCTTT | CASSQGQGVTEAFF
NA | NA | TRBJ2-2 | TRBV6-5 | TGTGCCAGCAGTTACGAGGGACACAAGACGAACACCGGGGAGCTGTTTTTT | CASSYEGHKTNTGELFF
NA | NA | TRBJ1-3 | TRBV27 | TGTGCCAGCAGTTCCGCCCGGGACCCTGGAAACACCATATATTTT | CASSSARDPGNTIYF
TRBD1 | NA | TRBJ1-1 | TRBV2 | TGTGCCAGCAGGGTACAGGGGCACACTGAAGCTTTCTTT | CASRVQGHTEAFF
TRBD1 | NA | TRBJ1-2 | TRBV20-1 | TGCAGTGCTACGAGACAGGGGTTAGGCTATGGCTACACCTTC | CSATRQGLGYGYTF
NA | few | TRBJ2-7 | TRBV7-2 | TGTGCCAGCAGCTTAGCTTCCGACGGGACTTTGTCCTACGAGCAGTACTTC | CASSLASDGTLSYEQYF
NA | NA | TRBJ1-3 | TRBV12-3/TRBV12-4 | TGTGCCAGCAGTTTAAGACAGTTTTCTGGAAACACCATATATTTT | CASSLRQFSGNTIYF
NA | NA | TRBJ2-3 | TRBV12-3/TRBV12-4 | TGTGCCAGCAGTCCCTTCGGTGGACTTCGAAGCACAGATACGCAGTATTTT | CASSPFGGLRSTDTQYF
TRBD2 | NA | TRBJ2-1 | TRBV10-3 | TGTGCCATCAGGAGAACCGGACTAGCGGGGTCATACAATGAGCAGTTCTTC | CAIRRTGLAGSYNEQFF
NA | few | TRBJ2-1 | TRBV28 | TGTGCCAGCAGTTTAACTGGTATGAGCCTGTTCTTC | CASSLTGMSLFF
NA | NA | TRBJ2-5 | TRBV15 | TGTGCCACCAGAAACCTAGAAGGGCCCCAAGAGACCCAGTACTTC | CATRNLEGPQETQYF
TRBD2 | NA | TRBJ2-3 | TRBV12-3/TRBV12-4 | TGTGCCAGCAGTTTAGGTCGGACTAGCGACACAGATACGCAGTATTTT | CASSLGRTSDTDTQYF
TRBD1 | NA | TRBJ2-2 | TRBV6-5 | TGTGCCAGCATCCGACGACAGGGCGGCGGGGAGCTGTTTTTT | CASIRRQGGGELFF
NA | many | TRBJ1-2 | TRBV4-1 | TGCGCCAGCAGCCACACAGGAAAAAACTATGGCTACACCTTC | CASSHTGKNYGYTF
NA | many | TRBJ2-3 | TRBV25-1 | TGTGCCAGCAGTGTGAAGGCAGATACGCAGTATTTT | CASSVKADTQYF
TRBD2 | few | TRBJ2-5 | TRBV6-2/TRBV6-3 | TGTGCCAGCAGTTCCGGGGGGGACCAAGAGACCCAGTACTTC | CASSSGGDQETQYF
NA | NA | TRBJ2-7 | TRBV7-8 | TGTGCCAGCACCTTACGGAGGGGTGGCACCGAGCAGTACTTC | CASTLRRGGTEQYF
NA | NA | TRBJ2-2 | TRBV10-3 | TGTGCCATCACGGATACAAGGAACACCGGGGAGCTGTTTTTT | CAITDTRNTGELFF
NA | NA | TRBJ2-1 | TRBV20-1 | TGCAGTGCTAGTCCCAGCGGGCAAACCTACAATGAGCAGTTCTTC | CSASPSGQTYNEQFF
NA | few | TRBJ2-1 | TRBV5-1 | TGCGCCAGCAGCTTGGGAGGGTTTAGCTCCTACAATGAGCAGTTCTTC | CASSLGGFSSYNEQFF
TRBD2 | NA | TRBJ2-3 | TRBV10-3 | TGTGCCATCAGCTTTAGCGGGGGGGCCGGCACAGATACGCAGTATTTT | CAISFSGGAGTDTQYF
NA | NA | TRBJ1-1 | TRBV20-1 | TGCAGTGCTGCCCGGGGCCCGAACACTGAAGCTTTCTTT | CSAARGPNTEAFF
NA | few | TRBJ2-1 | TRBV15 | TGTGCCACCAGCAGAGCCGGATCTGGCTACAATGAGCAGTTCTTC | CATSRAGSGYNEQFF
TRBD1 | NA | TRBJ2-7 | TRBV28 | TGTGCCAGCGGAGGACAGGGAGACTACGAGCAGTACTTC | CASGGQGDYEQYF
NA | few | TRBJ1-1 | TRBV20-1 | TGCAGTGCTAGCGCGGACAGTTATAACACTGAAGCTTTCTTT | CSASADSYNTEAFF
NA | NA | TRBJ2-3 | TRBV9 | TGTGCCAGCAGCACTCGGGGGGATACGCAGTATTTT | CASSTRGDTQYF
TRBD1 | few | TRBJ2-1 | TRBV7-9 | TGTGCCAGCAGCTTATCGACAGGGGGTAACAATGAGCAGTTCTTC | CASSLSTGGNNEQFF
TRBD1 | few | TRBJ1-1 | TRBV12-3/TRBV12-4 | TGTGCCAGCAGCCGTTACAGGGGGCTGGAGAACACTGAAGCTTTCTTT | CASSRYRGLENTEAFF
NA | once | TRBJ1-1 | TRBV6-2/TRBV6-3 | TGTGCCAGCAGTTACGACGGGGGAGGCACTGAAGCTTTCTTT | CASSYDGGGTEAFF
NA | NA | TRBJ2-3 | TRBV11-2 | TGTGCCAGCAGCTTAGATCTTAGTTGCGGCACGCAGTATTTT | CASSLDLSCGTQYF
TRBD2 | NA | TRBJ2-3 | TRBV6-4 | TGTGCCAGCAGTGACTCTGTGGCGGGGGGGGCAGATACGCAGTATTTT | CASSDSVAGGADTQYF
NA | few | TRBJ1-1 | TRBV28 | TGTGCCAGCAGATCTCCCCCGGCTGAAGCTTTCTTT | CASRSPPAEAFF
TRBD1 | many | TRBJ1-1 | TRBV7-3 | TGTGCCAGCAGCGCCCGGACAGGGGTGAACACTGAAGCTTTCTTT | CASSARTGVNTEAFF
NA | NA | TRBJ1-1 | TRBV20-1 | TGCAGTGCTACCCTAGGGGCGGGGACTGAAGCTTTCTTT | CSATLGAGTEAFF
TRBD2 | once | TRBJ2-1 | TRBV9 | TGTGCCGGCAGCCCCCGCGGGGGGGCCCCTGAGCAGTTCTTC | CAGSPRGGAPEQFF
TRBD1 | many | TRBJ1-2 | TRBV7-2 | TGTGCCAGCAGCACGGGACAGGGTGCCGCCTATGGCTACACCTTC | CASSTGQGAAYGYTF
NA | NA | TRBJ2-3 | TRBV12-3/TRBV12-4 | TGTGCCAGCAGAAGGGACTCCCACGAGCTTACAGATACGCAGTATTTT | CASRRDSHELTDTQYF
TRBD1 | NA | TRBJ1-5 | TRBV12-3/TRBV12-4 | TGTGCCAGCAGTACTGGACAGGGAAGGAGCAATCAGCCCCAGCATTTT | CASSTGQGRSNQPQHF
TRBD2 | NA | TRBJ2-4 | TRBV3-1 | TGTGCCAGCAGTCAACCCGGGACTAGCGGGAGAGGGTACATTCAGTACTTC | CASSQPGTSGRGYIQYF
TRBD1 | few | TRBJ2-5 | TRBV29-1 | TGCAGCGTTGGGACAGGCCAAGAGACCCAGTACTTC | CSVGTGQETQYF
TRBD2 | many | TRBJ2-1 | TRBV27 | TGTGCCAGCAGTCACCAGCGGGACTCCTACAATGAGCAGTTCTTC | CASSHQRDSYNEQFF
NA | many | TRBJ2-3 | TRBV29-1 | TGCAGCGTTGAAGACCGGCCCACCTATACGCAGTATTTT | CSVEDRPTYTQYF
NA | NA | TRBJ1-1 | TRBV25-1 | TGTGCCAGCAGTGAATCCAGATTGATGAACACTGAAGCTTTCTTT | CASSESRLMNTEAFF
NA | many | TRBJ2-1 | TRBV29-1 | TGCAGCGTTGAAGGGGGGTTGAGACTGGACTCCTACAATGAGCAGTTCTTC | CSVEGGLRLDSYNEQFF
NA | NA | TRBJ2-3 | TRBV7-2 | TGTGCCAGCAGCCCGGACTCCAATACGCAGTATTTT | CASSPDSNTQYF
NA | few | TRBJ1-4 | TRBV20-1 | TGCAGTGGGCAGGAGGCTAATGAAAAACTGTTTTTT | CSGQEANEKLFF
NA | NA | TRBJ2-1 | TRBV6-5 | TGTGCCAGCAGATATCCGGGACACAATGAGCAGTTCTTC | CASRYPGHNEQFF
NA | NA | TRBJ2-3 | TRBV18 | TGTGCCAGCTCACCGGTCCCGGGGGCAATAGATACGCAGTATTTT | CASSPVPGAIDTQYF
TRBD1 | few | TRBJ2-7 | TRBV10-3 | TGTGCCATCAGTGTGGGACAGAGATATTACGAGCAGTACTTC | CAISVGQRYYEQYF
NA | NA | TRBJ2-3 | TRBV12-3/TRBV12-4 | TGTGCCAGCCATCCAGGGACGGGGGGCGTATTGCACACAGATACGCAGTATTTT | CASHPGTGGVLHTDTQYF
TRBD2 | few | TRBJ2-3 | TRBV28 | TGTGCCAGCAGTGGAGCGGGGGGCCCGAATACGCAGTATTTT | CASSGAGGPNTQYF
NA | few | TRBJ1-2 | TRBV18 | TGTGCCAGCTCACCACTTGGGCGCAGGTATGGCTACACCTTC | CASSPLGRRYGYTF
NA | NA | TRBJ1-2 | TRBV28 | TGTGCCAGCAGTTTACGGGCAGGGGCAGTTGGCTACACCTTC | CASSLRAGAVGYTF
TRBD2 | NA | TRBJ2-5 | TRBV20-1 | TGCAGTGCCCCCCGACTAGCGGGAGGCCACGGTGAGCAGTACTTC | CSAPRLAGGHGEQYF
TRBD2 | NA | TRBJ2-2 | TRBV12-3/TRBV12-4 | TGTGCCAGCAGTTCACTAGCGGGGGGGACCGAGGAGCTGTTTTTT | CASSSLAGGTEELFF
NA | NA | TRBJ2-1 | TRBV6-6 | TGTGCCAGCAGTTACGGGTCACACAATGAGCAGTTCTTC | CASSYGSHNEQFF
NA | NA | TRBJ1-5 | TRBV6-1 | TGTGCCAGCAGTGGGCCCGGACGCAGCAATCAGCCCCAGCATTTT | CASSGPGRSNQPQHF
TRBD1 | few | TRBJ2-1 | TRBV5-1 | TGCGCCAGCAGATCCCCGGGACAGGGGGACGATGAGCAGTTCTTC | CASRSPGQGDDEQFF
NA | once | TRBJ2-5 | TRBV6-6 | TGTGCCAGCAGTTTCGGCCCAGGGGGGGAGACCCAGTACTTC | CASSFGPGGETQYF
NA | NA | TRBJ1-1 | TRBV20-1 | TGCAGTGCTTACGACGGGGTGTTGACTGAAGCTTTCTTT | CSAYDGVLTEAFF